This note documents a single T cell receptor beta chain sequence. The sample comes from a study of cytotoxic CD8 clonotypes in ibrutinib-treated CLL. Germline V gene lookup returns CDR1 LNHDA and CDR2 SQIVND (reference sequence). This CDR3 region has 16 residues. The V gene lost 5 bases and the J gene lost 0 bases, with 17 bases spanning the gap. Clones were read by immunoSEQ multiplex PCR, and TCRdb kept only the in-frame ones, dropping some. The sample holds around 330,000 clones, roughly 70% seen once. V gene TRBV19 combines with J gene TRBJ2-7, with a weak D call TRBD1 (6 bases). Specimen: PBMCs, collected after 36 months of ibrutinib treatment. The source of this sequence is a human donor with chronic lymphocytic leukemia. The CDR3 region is CASSPGRGTLSYEQYF. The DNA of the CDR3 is TGTGCCAGTAGTCCCGGCAGGGGCACCCTCTCCTACGAGCAGTACTTC.